These 25 T cell receptor beta chains originate from one sample sequenced in a study of patients and donors after allogeneic stem cell transplantation. TCRdb passed the RT-PCR reads through MiXCR, listing each CDR3 protein once. The repertoire holds about 960,000 distinct CDR3 sequences, with 15% to 20% as singletons. The material sequenced was blood, either unsorted or a sorted T cell fraction (not recorded which). These receptors all come from a human donor who was either an allogeneic HSCT recipient or a stem cell or donor lymphocyte infusion donor (not recorded which). It is not recorded whose cells these are; they may come from a transplant donor.

This chain connects TRBV5-1 to TRBJ2-2, with D tentatively TRBD1 or TRBD2 (5 bases each). Germline V gives CDR1 SGHRS, CDR2 YFSETQ. The CDR3 loop spans 15 amino acids. The V end was cut by 0 bases, the J end by 5 bases, with 11 bases between. The CDR3 nucleotides are TGCGCCAGCAGCTTGGCCGAGGGACGAACCGGGGAGCTGTTTTTT. Translated, it gives CASSLAEGRTGELFF.

The chain recombines TRBV12-3 or TRBV12-4 with TRBJ1-1; 8 nucleotides line up with TRBD1. This CDR3 is 13 amino acids long. The V segment lost 5 bases and the J segment 6 bases; nucleotides outside the gene matches: 5. The CDR3 DNA is TGTGCCAGCAGTACAGGGGGTTTCGCTGAAGCTTTCTTT. Protein product: CASSTGGFAEAFF.

Many counts were recorded for this clonotype. J is TRBJ1-5 and V is TRBV5-5; 7 nucleotides align to TRBD1. V lost 4 bases to trimming and J lost 0 bases; unmatched junction nucleotides: 4. The V gene's germline CDR1 is SGHKS and CDR2 YYEKEE (reference sequence). This CDR3 is 15 amino acids long. The CDR3 coding sequence is TGTGCCAGCAGCCCTGGGACAGATAGCAATCAGCCCCAGCATTTT. Amino acid sequence: CASSPGTDSNQPQHF.

This clonotype was seen a few times. V gene TRBV29-1 combines with J gene TRBJ2-1, with D tentatively TRBD2 (7 bases). Trimming cost V 5 bases and J 2 bases, with 10 bases left between them. The germline V gene has CDR1 SQVTM and CDR2 ANQGSEA. The CDR3 totals 13 residues. CDR3 nucleotides: TGCAGCGTTCGGGGGGCAGCCTACAATGAGCAGTTCTTC. Translation: CSVRGAAYNEQFF.

The gene calls are TRBV5-5 and TRBJ2-1; TRBD2 aligns across 9 bases. V gave up 2 bases and J gave up 9 bases; unmatched junction bases: 12. This CDR3 has 16 residues. The germline gives CDR1 SGHKS, CDR2 YYEKEE (reference sequence). In DNA, the CDR3 is TGTGCCAGCAGCTTAAGGTTGCTAGCGGGATCAAGTGAGCAGTTCTTC. As protein: CASSLRLLAGSSEQFF.

This clonotype turned up a few times. The V gene is TRBV5-1, the J gene TRBJ1-1, with TRBD1 identical over 12 bases. Trimming took 4 bases from V and 8 from J; bases not matched to a gene: 9. The germline gives CDR1 SGHRS, CDR2 YFSETQ. The CDR3 loop spans 15 amino acids. The CDR3 reads CASSQISGTGGEAFF. CDR3 DNA sequence: TGCGCCAGCAGCCAAATCTCCGGGACAGGGGGCGAAGCTTTCTTT.

This clonotype was seen a handful of times. The rearrangement links TRBV20-1 to TRBJ2-1; 7 positions agree with TRBD2. V shed 3 bases and J 4 bases; nucleotides not matched to a gene: 3. This CDR3 spans 13 amino acids. From germline, CDR1 is DFQATT and CDR2 SNEGSKA (reference sequence). CDR3 sequence: CSASGTTYNEQFF. CDR3 bases: TGCAGTGCTAGCGGGACTACTTACAATGAGCAGTTCTTC.

The sample holds one count of this clonotype. CDR3 sequence (DNA): TGCAGCGTTGAAGCGCAGTCAACACAGGGAAACACCATATATTTT. Amino acid sequence: CSVEAQSTQGNTIYF. The chain uses TRBV29-1 and TRBJ1-3; D uncertain. Germline assignment: CDR1 SQVTM and CDR2 ANQGSEA. The CDR3 length is 15 residues. Trimming pared 1 base from V and 4 bases from J, leaving 14 bases between.

Ten or more counts support this clonotype. The chain joins TRBV10-3 to TRBJ2-5; D gene ambiguous. V lost 3 bases and J lost 5, with 10 bases in between. The CDR3 sequence is 13 residues long. Germline assignment: CDR1 ENHRY and CDR2 SYGVKD. The CDR3 sequence: CAISETIEETQYF. Here the CDR3 DNA reads TGTGCCATCAGTGAAACGATCGAGGAGACCCAGTACTTC.

This rearrangement joins TRBV10-3 to TRBJ2-7; D remains unclear. V dropped 2 bases and J dropped 4 bases, with 6 bases sitting between them. The CDR3 contains 12 residues. Germline V gives CDR1 ENHRY, CDR2 SYGVKD. CDR3 coding DNA: TGTGCCATCAGTGAGAACCCTTACGAGCAGTACTTC. Its translation: CAISENPYEQYF.

V gene TRBV3-1 combines with J gene TRBJ2-2; 8 bases match TRBD2. The junction had 13 bases not matched to a gene; V was cut back by 4 bases and J by 3 bases. The CDR3 sequence is 18 residues long. Germline loops: CDR1 LGHDT, CDR2 YNNKEL (reference sequence). As DNA, the CDR3 is TGTGCCAGCAGCCCGTTCTCCTCCCCACTAGCGGACACCGGGGAGCTGTTTTTT. Amino acid sequence: CASSPFSSPLADTGELFF. Full variable domain (outside the CDR3, taken from reference TRBV3-1 and TRBJ2-2): DTAVSQTPKYLVTQMGNDKSIKCEQNLGHDTMYWYKQDSKKFLKIMFSYNNKELIINETVPNRFSPKSPDKAHLNLHINSLELGDSAVYFCASSPFSSPLADTGELFFGEGSRLTVL.

The chain carries TRBV5-1 and TRBJ1-2, with 11 bases fitting TRBD1. In germline, CDR1 is SGHRS, CDR2 YFSETQ. The CDR3 has 14 amino acids. After removal of 7 bases from V and 4 bases from J, the junction contained 6 bases not matched to a gene. The CDR3, as DNA: TGCGCCAGCCGAGGCGGACAGGGGGCCTATGGCTACACCTTC. As protein: CASRGGQGAYGYTF.

The rearrangement joins TRBV30 to TRBJ2-1; D assignment may be TRBD1 or TRBD2 (5 bases each). Germline V gives CDR1 GTSNPN, CDR2 SVGIG (reference sequence). The CDR3 spans 14 residues. Trimming pared 4 bases from V and 8 bases from J, leaving 18 bases between. The CDR3 region is CAWTLGTKNDEQFF. CDR3 DNA: TGTGCCTGGACCCTCGGGACGAAGAACGATGAGCAGTTCTTC.

This clonotype was recorded at least ten times. Written as DNA, the CDR3 is TGCGCCAGCAGCTCCACAGGGCTACGGCAGTTCTTC. It translates to CASSSTGLRQFF. V and J are TRBV5-1 and TRBJ2-1, with D possibly being TRBD1 (6 bases). Germline V gene sequence: CDR1 SGHRS, CDR2 YFSETQ. V lost 3 bases to trimming and J lost 12 bases, with 13 bases between them. CDR3 length: 12 residues.

This clonotype was seen ten or more times. The chain has TRBV12-3 or TRBV12-4 and TRBJ1-5, with TRBD1 matching over 7 bases. This CDR3 comprises 12 residues. Trimming cost V 6 bases and J 6 bases; bases outside gene matches: 2. The CDR3 nucleotides are TGTGCCAGCAGCAGGGGGTCTCAGCCCCAGCATTTT. It encodes CASSRGSQPQHF.

The rearrangement uses TRBV11-2 and TRBJ2-1; 8 positions agree with TRBD1. V was clipped by 5 bases and J by 7 bases; unmatched bases: 10. The V gene's germline CDR1 is SGHAT and CDR2 FQNNGV. CDR3 length: 15 amino acids. CDR3: CASSDTGGSWNEQFF. The CDR3 DNA sequence: TGTGCCAGCAGCGATACAGGGGGGTCATGGAATGAGCAGTTCTTC.

This chain links TRBV20-1 with TRBJ2-1; 9 bases line up with TRBD1. Trimming took 1 base from V and 10 from J; bases not matched to a gene: 11. This CDR3 has 15 amino acids. Looked up from germline, CDR1 is DFQATT and CDR2 is SNEGSKA (reference sequence). CDR3 sequence reads: CSARGPGTGYGEQFF. For the CDR3, the DNA is TGCAGTGCTAGAGGTCCCGGGACAGGGTACGGGGAGCAGTTCTTC.

This clonotype was seen a handful of times. The chain combines TRBV4-1 with TRBJ1-2, with D maybe TRBD1 (6 bases). Trimming removed 4 bases from V and 7 bases from J, with 16 bases in between. The CDR3 covers 14 residues. CDR1 MGHRA and CDR2 YSYEKL come from the germline V gene. CDR3 sequence: CASSPLGARGGYTF. CDR3 coding DNA: TGCGCCAGCAGCCCCCTGGGGGCGCGCGGTGGCTACACCTTC.

The rearrangement joins TRBV12-3 or TRBV12-4 to TRBJ2-2; D gene uncertain. The CDR3 has 14 amino acids. V lost 5 bases and J 2 bases, leaving 9 bases between the germline ends. The CDR3 bases are TGTGCCAGCAGTCCCGTCCTTAACACCGGGGAGCTGTTTTTT. It codes for CASSPVLNTGELFF.

CDR3 nucleotides: TGTGCCAGCAGCTTAAGGGCTACGGCTGAAGCTTTCTTT. Protein sequence: CASSLRATAEAFF. This sequence joins TRBV7-3 and TRBJ1-1, with no clear D. Between the trimmed V and J ends, which lost 1 base and 6 bases, there was a span of 9 bases. Per the germline V gene, CDR1 is SGHTA and CDR2 is FQGTGA. This CDR3 is built from 13 residues.

CDR3 protein: CASSLASRSTIYF. Here the CDR3 DNA reads TGCGCCAGCAGCTTGGCGTCCAGAAGCACCATATATTTT. The chain couples TRBV5-1 to TRBJ1-3; D unclear. Per germline, CDR1 SGHRS and CDR2 YFSETQ. The CDR3 runs 13 residues. Trimming removed 0 bases at V and 9 bases at J, with 10 bases between.

The chain recombines TRBV6-2 or TRBV6-3 with TRBJ2-3, with TRBD2 as a possible D gene (6 bases). The CDR3 is 15 amino acids. Trimming stripped 1 base from V and 2 bases from J, with 10 bases between. Germline assignment: CDR1 MNHEY and CDR2 SVGEGT. CDR3 amino acids: CASSYYGGDTDTQYF. The CDR3 DNA sequence: TGTGCCAGCAGTTACTACGGCGGGGACACAGATACGCAGTATTTT.

The chain joins TRBV20-1 to TRBJ2-7, with D possibly being TRBD1 or TRBD2 (5 bases each). The V end lost 0 bases, the J end lost 3 bases, and 12 bases lay between the germline ends. Germline V gene lookup returns CDR1 DFQATT and CDR2 SNEGSKA (reference sequence). The CDR3 runs 14 residues. In nucleotides, the CDR3 is TGCAGTGCTAGAGAGGGGGACCCCGTCTACGAGCAGTACTTC. As protein: CSAREGDPVYEQYF.

This clonotype came up a few times. V is TRBV7-9 and J is TRBJ2-3; perhaps TRBD2 as D (5 bases). Trimming removed 5 bases at V and 4 bases at J, with 7 bases between. The CDR3 totals 12 residues. Germline assignment: CDR1 SEHNR and CDR2 FQNEAQ (reference sequence). CDR3 sequence reads: CASSTGSDTQYF. The CDR3 nucleotides read TGTGCCAGCAGCACGGGGTCAGATACGCAGTATTTT.

This clonotype was counted between two and nine times. The chain employs TRBV7-2 and TRBJ2-3, with a weak D call TRBD2 (5 bases). Trimming shortened V by 3 bases and J by 3 bases, and 13 bases separated the two germline ends. Germline CDR1 and CDR2: SGHTA and FQGNSA. This CDR3 contains 15 residues. The CDR3 here is CASSFLASPTDTQYF. CDR3 sequence (DNA): TGTGCCAGCAGCTTTTTGGCTAGCCCTACAGATACGCAGTATTTT.